The 16 T cell receptor beta chains below all came from one sample that was sequenced in a study of blood T cell repertoires in COVID-19. The protocol was immunoSEQ multiplex PCR, while the TCRdb copy is restricted to in-frame clones and leaves out a portion. Counted here are a few hundred thousand clones, around 84% occurring once; the ten biggest clones make up 18%. The material sequenced was PBMCs or T cells enriched from blood (not recorded which). The receptor set was obtained from a man aged 35-49 years who had recovered from COVID-19.

The chain is built from TRBV10-3 and TRBJ2-5; maybe TRBD2 (5 bases). Germline CDR1 is ENHRY and CDR2 is SYGVKD. The V gene lost 3 bases and the J gene lost 5 bases, with 10 bases spanning the gap. The CDR3 is made up of 13 amino acids. DNA of the CDR3: TGTGCCATCAGTGACAGCGGACGCGAGACCCAGTACTTC. Protein product: CAISDSGRETQYF.

The CDR3 DNA is TGTGCCAGCAGCACCACAGGGACAGATACGCAGTATTTT. The encoded protein is CASSTTGTDTQYF. The rearrangement joins TRBV9 to TRBJ2-3; D possibly corresponds to TRBD1 (6 bases). With 4 bases removed from V and 3 bases from J, the gap between germline ends came to 9 bases. Germline CDR1 SGDLS, CDR2 YYNGEE. The CDR3 is made up of 13 amino acids.

CDR3 in amino acids: CASSYKDRNTEAFF. The CDR3 DNA sequence: TGTGCCAGCAGTTATAAGGACAGGAACACTGAAGCTTTCTTT. The V gene is TRBV6-2 or TRBV6-3, the J gene TRBJ1-1; TRBD1 might be the D (6 bases). V lost 3 bases and J 1 base, leaving 9 bases between the germline ends. Per the germline V gene, CDR1 is MNHEY and CDR2 is SVGEGT. The CDR3 has 14 residues.

This sequence joins TRBV7-2 and TRBJ2-7, with D perhaps TRBD1 (6 bases). The CDR3 has 14 amino acids. Germline V gene lookup returns CDR1 SGHTA and CDR2 FQGNSA. Trimming stripped 4 bases from V and 6 bases from J, with 16 bases between. The CDR3 DNA is TGTGCCAGCAGCTCGACAGGAGCTGGGGGCGAGCAGTACTTC. Translated, it gives CASSSTGAGGEQYF.

V is TRBV5-1 and J is TRBJ2-3; TRBD2 matches 8 bases. CDR3 length: 15 residues. V shed 2 bases, J shed 2 bases, and the junction held 4 bases outside the gene matches. Per the germline V gene, CDR1 is SGHRS and CDR2 is YFSETQ. The CDR3 region has the DNA TGCGCCAGCAGCTTAGGTAGCGGGAACACAGATACGCAGTATTTT. It codes for CASSLGSGNTDTQYF.

The chain links TRBV19 to TRBJ2-7, with 13 bases fitting TRBD2. The CDR3 length is 15 residues. V was pared by 4 bases and J by 1 base, with 1 base of the junction left unmatched. Germline V CDR1 and CDR2: LNHDA, SQIVND (reference sequence). Here the CDR3 DNA reads TGTGCCAGTAGTAGGGGACTAGCGGGGTCCTACGAGCAGTACTTC. Protein: CASSRGLAGSYEQYF. The whole variable domain, filled in from reference TRBV19 and TRBJ2-7, reads DGGITQSPKYLFRKEGQNVTLSCEQNLNHDAMYWYRQDPGQGLRLIYYSQIVNDFQKGDIAEGYSVSREKKESFPLTVTSAQKNPTAFYLCASSRGLAGSYEQYFGPGTRLTVT.

The chain is built from TRBV19 and TRBJ1-3, with 8 bases lining up with TRBD1. Germline-derived CDR1 and CDR2 are LNHDA and SQIVND (reference sequence). CDR3 size: 17 residues. J lost 2 bases, V lost 7 bases, and 13 bases had no gene match. The CDR3 nucleotides read TGTGCCAGTACAAGATCGACCAGGGGGCTGGCTGGAAACACCATATATTTT. This codes for CASTRSTRGLAGNTIYF.

The DNA for the CDR3 is TGTGCCAGCAGCCAGACACTAGCGGGAGGAAACGAGCAGTACTTC. Translated: CASSQTLAGGNEQYF. The chain employs TRBV3-1 (or the pseudogene TRBV3-2) and TRBJ2-7; TRBD2 agrees at 12 bases. J lost 5 bases, V lost 3 bases, and 5 bases had no gene match. CDR3 length equals 15 residues. CDR1 and CDR2 (germline): LGHDT, YNNKEL (reference sequence).

This clone was observed a handful of times. This rearrangement joins TRBV27 to TRBJ1-1; 9 positions agree with TRBD1. The CDR3 length is 17 residues. V lost 6 bases to trimming and J lost 2 bases; unmatched junction nucleotides: 13. The germline CDR1 and CDR2 sequences are MNHEY and SMNVEV (reference sequence). The CDR3 nucleotides are TGTGCCAGCAGAAATAGGGGACAGGGAGGGTCAAACACTGAAGCTTTCTTT. Residues: CASRNRGQGGSNTEAFF.

The chain joins TRBV3-1 (or the pseudogene TRBV3-2) to TRBJ2-3; 9 bases align to TRBD2. Germline-derived CDR1 and CDR2 are LGHDT and YNNKEL (reference sequence). The ends lost 3 bases at V and 0 bases at J; junction bases unmatched: 7. The CDR3 is made up of 17 amino acids. CDR3 amino acids: CASSHRAGGRSTDTQYF. CDR3 in DNA: TGTGCCAGCAGCCATCGGGCGGGAGGGCGTAGCACAGATACGCAGTATTTT.

This chain connects TRBV18 to TRBJ2-7; perhaps TRBD1 as D (5 bases). V gave up 3 bases and J gave up 0 bases, with 6 bases separating them. The CDR3 covers 13 residues. The germline V gene encodes CDR1 KGHSH and CDR2 LQKENI. The CDR3 protein is CASSPQGSYEQYF. CDR3 coding DNA: TGTGCCAGCTCACCCCAGGGCTCCTACGAGCAGTACTTC.

This chain connects TRBV28 to TRBJ1-5, with D tentatively TRBD1 (6 bases). V was pared by 4 bases and J by 2 bases, with 9 bases between. The V gene's germline CDR1 is MDHEN and CDR2 SYDVKM. The CDR3 spans 14 residues. The CDR3 nucleotides are TGTGCCAGCAGTTCAGGGGTGGGCAATCAGCCCCAGCATTTT. Protein product: CASSSGVGNQPQHF.

The rearrangement links TRBV24-1 to TRBJ1-3, with 12 bases lining up with TRBD1. Losses at the gene ends were 9 bases for V and 3 bases for J; bases not matched to a gene: 11. CDR1 and CDR2 from the germline V gene are KGHDR and SFDVKD. The CDR3 consists of 17 residues. DNA of the CDR3: TGTGCCACCCTCCAGCCGGGACAGGGGGCAATTGGAAACACCATATATTTT. This codes for CATLQPGQGAIGNTIYF.

The chain couples TRBV13 to TRBJ1-5, with 8 bases fitting TRBD1. The CDR3 is made up of 16 amino acids. Losses at the gene ends were 0 bases for V and 4 bases for J; bases not matched to a gene: 5. Germline loops: CDR1 PRHDT, CDR2 FYEKMQ (reference sequence). The DNA for the CDR3 is TGTGCCAGCAGCTTAGGACCCCAGGGGGCGAATCAGCCCCAGCATTTT. Translated: CASSLGPQGANQPQHF.

This clone has at least ten counts. The chain links TRBV24-1 to TRBJ1-5; D perhaps matches TRBD1 (5 bases). The CDR3 spans 13 residues. V was trimmed by 4 bases and J by 2 bases, leaving 5 bases between them. Germline-derived CDR1 and CDR2 are KGHDR and SFDVKD. In DNA form, the CDR3 reads TGTGCCACCAGTGAAGGGGGCAATCAGCCCCAGCATTTT. It specifies CATSEGGNQPQHF.

The count of this clone is one. The chain uses TRBV5-4 and TRBJ2-7; 11 bases align to TRBD1. Germline CDR1 SGHNT, CDR2 YYREEE (reference sequence). The CDR3 runs 15 residues. V gave up 0 bases and J gave up 5 bases; unmatched junction bases: 4. DNA for the CDR3: TGTGCCAGCAGCTTGGAAGGACAGGGGGCCCACGAGCAGTACTTC. This codes for CASSLEGQGAHEQYF.